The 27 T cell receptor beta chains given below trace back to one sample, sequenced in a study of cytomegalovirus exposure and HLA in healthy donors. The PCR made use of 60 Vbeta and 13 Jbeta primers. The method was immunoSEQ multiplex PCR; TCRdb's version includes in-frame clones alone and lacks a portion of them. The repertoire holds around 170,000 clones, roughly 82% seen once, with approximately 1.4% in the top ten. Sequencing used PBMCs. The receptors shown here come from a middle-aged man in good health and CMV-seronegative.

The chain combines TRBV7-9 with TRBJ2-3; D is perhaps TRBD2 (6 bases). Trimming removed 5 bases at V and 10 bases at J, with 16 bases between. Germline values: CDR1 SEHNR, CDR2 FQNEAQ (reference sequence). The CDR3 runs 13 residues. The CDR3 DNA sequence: TGTGCCAGCAGCGCTCGGGACTCCAAGCCGCAGTATTTT. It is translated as CASSARDSKPQYF.

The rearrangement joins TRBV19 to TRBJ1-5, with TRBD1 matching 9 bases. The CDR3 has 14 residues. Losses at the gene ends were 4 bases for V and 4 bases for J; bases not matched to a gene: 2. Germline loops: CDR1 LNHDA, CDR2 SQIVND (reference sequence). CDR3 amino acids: CASSRDRENQPQHF. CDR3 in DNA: TGTGCCAGTAGTAGGGACAGGGAAAATCAGCCCCAGCATTTT.

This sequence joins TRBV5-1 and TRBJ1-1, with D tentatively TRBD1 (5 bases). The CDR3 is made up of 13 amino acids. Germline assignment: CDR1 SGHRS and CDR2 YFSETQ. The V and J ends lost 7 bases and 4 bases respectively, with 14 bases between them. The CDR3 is CASSPRELTEAFF. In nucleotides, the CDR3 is TGCGCCAGCTCCCCCAGGGAACTCACTGAAGCTTTCTTT.

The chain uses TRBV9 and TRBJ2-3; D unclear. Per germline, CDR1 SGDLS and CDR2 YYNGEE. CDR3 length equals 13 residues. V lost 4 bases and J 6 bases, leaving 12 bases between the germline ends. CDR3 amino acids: CASSPVATDTQYF. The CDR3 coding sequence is TGTGCCAGCAGCCCAGTGGCCACGGATACGCAGTATTTT.

For the CDR3, the DNA is TGTGCCAGCAGCCTCGGTGGGGGGTGGAATAGCGGGATCCCCTACGAGCAGTACTTC. Protein product: CASSLGGGWNSGIPYEQYF. The genes are TRBV11-2 and TRBJ2-7; 8 bases agree with TRBD2. The CDR3 is 19 amino acids. Germline V gives CDR1 SGHAT, CDR2 FQNNGV. With V trimmed by 5 bases and J by 2 bases, 20 bases remained unmatched.

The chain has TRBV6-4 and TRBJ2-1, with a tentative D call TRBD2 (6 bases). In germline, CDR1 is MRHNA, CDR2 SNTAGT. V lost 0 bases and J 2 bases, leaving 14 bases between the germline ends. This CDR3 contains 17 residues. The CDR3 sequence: CASSDSPGGTTYNEQFF. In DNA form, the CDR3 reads TGTGCCAGCAGTGACTCGCCCGGGGGAACCACCTACAATGAGCAGTTCTTC.

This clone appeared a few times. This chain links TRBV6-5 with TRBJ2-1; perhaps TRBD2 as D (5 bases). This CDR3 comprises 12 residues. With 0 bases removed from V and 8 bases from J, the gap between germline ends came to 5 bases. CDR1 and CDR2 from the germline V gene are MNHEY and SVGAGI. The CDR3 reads CASSYSRDEQFF. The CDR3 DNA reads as TGTGCCAGCAGTTACTCGAGGGATGAGCAGTTCTTC.

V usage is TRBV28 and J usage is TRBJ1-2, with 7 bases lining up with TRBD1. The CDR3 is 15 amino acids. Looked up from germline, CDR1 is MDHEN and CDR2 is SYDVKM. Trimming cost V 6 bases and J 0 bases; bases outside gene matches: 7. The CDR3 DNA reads TGTGCCAGCAGACCCCAGGGGACAGCTAACTATGGCTACACCTTC. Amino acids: CASRPQGTANYGYTF.

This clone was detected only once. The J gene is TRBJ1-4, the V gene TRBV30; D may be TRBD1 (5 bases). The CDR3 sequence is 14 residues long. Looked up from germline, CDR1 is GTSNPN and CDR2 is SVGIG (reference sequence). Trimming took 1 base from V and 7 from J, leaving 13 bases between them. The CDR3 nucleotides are TGTGCCTGGAGTGATCGGGGGTTCTCTGAAAAACTGTTTTTT. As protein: CAWSDRGFSEKLFF.

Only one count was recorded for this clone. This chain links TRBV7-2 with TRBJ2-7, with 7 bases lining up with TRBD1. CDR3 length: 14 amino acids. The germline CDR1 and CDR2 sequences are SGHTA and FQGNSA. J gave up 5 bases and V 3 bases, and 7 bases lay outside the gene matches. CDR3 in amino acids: CASSFRQGSNEQYF. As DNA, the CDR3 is TGTGCCAGCAGCTTCCGACAGGGTTCCAACGAGCAGTACTTC.

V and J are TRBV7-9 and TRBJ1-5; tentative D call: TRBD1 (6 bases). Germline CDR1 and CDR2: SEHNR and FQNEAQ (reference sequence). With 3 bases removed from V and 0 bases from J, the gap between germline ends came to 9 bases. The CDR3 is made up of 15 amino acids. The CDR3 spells CASSLGAPSNQPQHF. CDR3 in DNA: TGTGCCAGCAGCTTGGGGGCCCCTAGCAATCAGCCCCAGCATTTT. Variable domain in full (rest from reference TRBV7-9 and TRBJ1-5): DTGVSQNPRHKITKRGQNVTFRCDPISEHNRLYWYRQTLGQGPEFLTYFQNEAQLEKSRLLSDRFSAERPKGSFSTLEIQRTEQGDSAMYLCASSLGAPSNQPQHFGDGTRLSIL.

The DNA of the CDR3 is TGCGCCAGCAGCATACGGGAGGAGCTCGAAGCTTTCTTT. Amino acid sequence: CASSIREELEAFF. This chain links TRBV5-1 with TRBJ1-1; D remains ambiguous. The ends were cut back, 4 bases at V and 8 bases at J, with 15 bases in the middle. Per the germline V gene, CDR1 is SGHRS and CDR2 is YFSETQ. The length of the CDR3 is 13 residues.

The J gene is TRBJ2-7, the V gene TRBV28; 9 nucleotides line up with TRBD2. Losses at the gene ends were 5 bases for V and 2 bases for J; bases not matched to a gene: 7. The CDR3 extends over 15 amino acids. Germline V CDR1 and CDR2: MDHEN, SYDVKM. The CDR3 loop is CASSPTSGSTYEQYF. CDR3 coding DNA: TGTGCCAGCAGTCCCACTAGCGGGTCAACCTACGAGCAGTACTTC.

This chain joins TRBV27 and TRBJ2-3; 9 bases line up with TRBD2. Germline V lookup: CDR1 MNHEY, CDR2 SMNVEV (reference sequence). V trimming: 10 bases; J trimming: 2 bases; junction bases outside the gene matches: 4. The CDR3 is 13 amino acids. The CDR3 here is CATSGGFTDTQYF. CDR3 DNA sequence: TGTGCCACAAGCGGGGGGTTCACAGATACGCAGTATTTT.

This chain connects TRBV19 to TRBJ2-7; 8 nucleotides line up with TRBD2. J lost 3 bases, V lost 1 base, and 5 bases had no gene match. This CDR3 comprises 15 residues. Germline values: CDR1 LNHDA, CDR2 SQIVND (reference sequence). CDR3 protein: CASSIAGGGNYEQYF. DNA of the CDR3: TGTGCCAGTAGTATAGCTGGCGGGGGGAACTACGAGCAGTACTTC.

The CDR3 here is CASRLEDEQFF. The CDR3 DNA follows: TGTGCCAGCCGCCTTGAGGATGAGCAGTTCTTC. V gene TRBV2 combines with J gene TRBJ2-1, with D unresolved. CDR3 length equals 11 residues. V lost 8 bases and J 8 bases, leaving 10 bases between the germline ends. Germline V gene data show CDR1 as SNHLY and CDR2 as FYNNEI.

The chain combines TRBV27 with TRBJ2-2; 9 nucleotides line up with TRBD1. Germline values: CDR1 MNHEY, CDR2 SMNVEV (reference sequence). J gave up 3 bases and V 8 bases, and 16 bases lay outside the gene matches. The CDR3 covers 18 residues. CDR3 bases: TGTGCCAGCTCCATGGGGACAGGGTCGTCTAGGGACACCGGGGAGCTGTTTTTT. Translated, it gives CASSMGTGSSRDTGELFF.

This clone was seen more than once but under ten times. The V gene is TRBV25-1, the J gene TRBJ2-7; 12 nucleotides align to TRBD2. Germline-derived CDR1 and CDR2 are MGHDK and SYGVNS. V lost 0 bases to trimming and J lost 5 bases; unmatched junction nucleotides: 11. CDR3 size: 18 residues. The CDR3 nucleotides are TGTGCCAGCAGTGAATACAGGCTAGCGGGAGGGCCGAGGAACGAGCAGTACTTC. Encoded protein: CASSEYRLAGGPRNEQYF.

In DNA, the CDR3 is TGCAGCGTTCGCAAGGACAGAACTAATGAAAAACTGTTTTTT. It translates to CSVRKDRTNEKLFF. The rearrangement links TRBV29-1 to TRBJ1-4; D perhaps matches TRBD1 (6 bases). CDR1 is SQVTM and CDR2 is ANQGSEA in the germline V gene. The CDR3 runs 14 residues. V lost 5 bases and J lost 1, with 11 bases in between.

Written as DNA, the CDR3 is TGTGCCATCAGTGTTGGGACAGGCTATGGCTACACCTTC. As protein: CAISVGTGYGYTF. The chain uses TRBV10-3 and TRBJ1-2; 8 nucleotides align to TRBD1. Trimming took 4 bases from V and 4 from J; bases not matched to a gene: 2. Germline-derived CDR1 and CDR2 are ENHRY and SYGVKD. The CDR3 has 13 residues.

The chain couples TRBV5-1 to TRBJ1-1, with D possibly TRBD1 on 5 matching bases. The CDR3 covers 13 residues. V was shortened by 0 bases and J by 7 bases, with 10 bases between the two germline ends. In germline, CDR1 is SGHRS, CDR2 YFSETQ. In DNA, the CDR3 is TGCGCCAGCAGCTTGGAAGGGGAGGGTGAAGCTTTCTTT. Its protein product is CASSLEGEGEAFF.

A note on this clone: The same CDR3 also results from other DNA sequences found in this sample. The CDR3 region is CASSDWGTGGTNTQYF. Here the CDR3 DNA reads TGTGCCAGCAGTGATTGGGGGACAGGGGGCACGAATACGCAGTATTTT. The gene calls are TRBV6-1 and TRBJ2-3, with 12 positions matching TRBD1. The CDR3 has 16 residues. Trimming cost V 3 bases and J 7 bases; bases outside gene matches: 8. Germline assignment: CDR1 MNHNS and CDR2 SASEGT.

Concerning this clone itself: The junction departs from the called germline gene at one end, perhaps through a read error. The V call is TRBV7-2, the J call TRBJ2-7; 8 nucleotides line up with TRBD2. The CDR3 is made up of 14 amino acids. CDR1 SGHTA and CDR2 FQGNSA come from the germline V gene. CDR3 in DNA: TGTGCCAGCAGCATAGCGGGGAGCTCCTACGAGCAGTACTTC. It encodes CASSIAGSSYEQYF.

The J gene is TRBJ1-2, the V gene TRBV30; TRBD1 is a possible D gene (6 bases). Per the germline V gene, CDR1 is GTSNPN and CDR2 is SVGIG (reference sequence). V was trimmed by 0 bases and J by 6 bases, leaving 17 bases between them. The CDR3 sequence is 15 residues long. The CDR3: CAWSVPPRTANGYTF. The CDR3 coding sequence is TGTGCCTGGAGTGTTCCGCCTAGGACAGCAAATGGCTACACCTTC.

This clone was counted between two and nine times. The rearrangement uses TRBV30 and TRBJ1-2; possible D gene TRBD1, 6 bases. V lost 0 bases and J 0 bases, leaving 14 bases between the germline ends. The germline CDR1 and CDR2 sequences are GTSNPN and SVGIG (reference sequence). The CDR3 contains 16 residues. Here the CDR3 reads CAWSVLRDTPNYGYTF. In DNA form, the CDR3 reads TGTGCCTGGAGTGTACTAAGGGACACCCCTAACTATGGCTACACCTTC.

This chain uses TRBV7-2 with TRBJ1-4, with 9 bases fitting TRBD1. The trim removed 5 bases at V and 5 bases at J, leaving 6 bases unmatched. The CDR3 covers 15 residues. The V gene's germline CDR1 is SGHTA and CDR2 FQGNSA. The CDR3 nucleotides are TGTGCCAGCAGCCGGGGACAGGGTAGAAATGAAAAACTGTTTTTT. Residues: CASSRGQGRNEKLFF.

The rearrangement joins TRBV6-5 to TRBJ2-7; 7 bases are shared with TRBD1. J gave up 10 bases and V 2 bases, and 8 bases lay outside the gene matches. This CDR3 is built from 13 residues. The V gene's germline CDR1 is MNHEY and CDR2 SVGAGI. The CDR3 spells CASSYTTDRDQYF. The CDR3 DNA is TGTGCCAGCAGTTACACCACTGACAGGGATCAGTACTTC.